The sequence of this T cell receptor (beta chain) was determined in a study of blood T cell repertoires in COVID-19. About the study: There were acute and convalescent COVID-19 samples, and they came from the United States, Italy and Spain.

This CDR3 is 13 amino acids long. V lost 5 bases and J 6 bases, leaving 12 bases between the germline ends. Germline assignment: CDR1 SGHAT and CDR2 FQNNGV. Original methodology: Cell counts per sample came from amplifying reference gene primers. Using immunoSEQ multiplex PCR, the repertoire was profiled, and TCRdb retains in-frame clones only, with some absent. Clonal size and the V and J genes are those of that table, whereas D and trimming came from the DNA. This table holds roughly 90,000 clones, about 85% found once. This clonotype originated in a human donor in a cohort sampled during active COVID-19. This chain links TRBV11-2 with TRBJ2-3; D gene unclear. Specimen: peripheral blood. CDR3 in amino acids: CASSAPYEDTQYF. The CDR3 nucleotides read TGTGCCAGCAGCGCTCCCTACGAGGATACGCAGTATTTT.